The rows below give T cell receptor beta chains drawn from one sample of a study of blood T cell repertoires in COVID-19. Produced via immunoSEQ multiplex PCR; TCRdb's table is partial and in-frame only. The sample contains around 400,000 clones, around 87% of which appear only once. The sequenced sample was peripheral blood. These TCRs come from a woman aged 25 to 45 with COVID-19, enrolled during active disease. Both conserved end residues are part of each CDR3. Fields, in order: clone size, J gene, V gene, D gene, CDR3 protein, CDR3 DNA. A D gene is named only where the DNA matches it firmly. Clone size is not always given. Where it is, it says once, few, many or a class for expanded clones.

clone size: .; J gene: TRBJ2-3; V gene: TRBV5-1; D gene: .; CDR3 protein: CASSLAPNRADTQYF; CDR3 DNA: TGCGCCAGCAGCTTGGCCCCGAACAGGGCAGATACGCAGTATTTT
clone size: once; J gene: TRBJ2-5; V gene: TRBV13; D gene: .; CDR3 protein: CASSSSGGTETQYF; CDR3 DNA: TGTGCCAGCAGCTCGAGTGGGGGCACGGAGACCCAGTACTTC
clone size: few; J gene: TRBJ2-5; V gene: TRBV24-1; D gene: TRBD2; CDR3 protein: CATSAVGGGVETQYF; CDR3 DNA: TGTGCCACCAGTGCCGTGGGGGGGGGAGTTGAGACCCAGTACTTC
clone size: .; J gene: TRBJ1-1; V gene: TRBV6-2/TRBV6-3; D gene: TRBD1; CDR3 protein: CASSYLEVGTVNTEAFF; CDR3 DNA: TGTGCCAGCAGTTACCTGGAGGTTGGGACAGTGAACACTGAAGCTTTCTTT
clone size: .; J gene: TRBJ1-1; V gene: TRBV6-5; D gene: .; CDR3 protein: CASSPDRYNTEAFF; CDR3 DNA: TGTGCCAGCAGTCCCGACAGATATAACACTGAAGCTTTCTTT
clone size: .; J gene: TRBJ2-2; V gene: TRBV15; D gene: .; CDR3 protein: CATSREQVSTGELFF; CDR3 DNA: TGTGCCACCAGCAGAGAACAGGTGTCCACCGGGGAGCTGTTTTTT
clone size: few; J gene: TRBJ1-4; V gene: TRBV10-1; D gene: .; CDR3 protein: CASSDREKLFF; CDR3 DNA: TGCGCCAGCAGTGATCGTGAAAAACTGTTTTTT
clone size: once; J gene: TRBJ2-3; V gene: TRBV9; D gene: .; CDR3 protein: CASSVARGAGTQYF; CDR3 DNA: TGTGCCAGCAGCGTAGCTCGCGGGGCGGGTACGCAGTATTTT
clone size: .; J gene: TRBJ1-4; V gene: TRBV7-9; D gene: .; CDR3 protein: CASSLATEEEKLFF; CDR3 DNA: TGTGCCAGCAGCTTAGCGACCGAGGAAGAAAAACTGTTTTTT
clone size: once; J gene: TRBJ1-1; V gene: TRBV19; D gene: .; CDR3 protein: CASSIPGRAGTEAFF; CDR3 DNA: TGTGCCAGTAGTATCCCGGGGAGGGCTGGCACTGAAGCTTTCTTT
clone size: .; J gene: TRBJ2-7; V gene: TRBV7-8; D gene: TRBD2; CDR3 protein: CASSRGTSGALWQYF; CDR3 DNA: TGTGCCAGCAGCCGGGGGACTAGCGGGGCCCTATGGCAGTACTTC
clone size: .; J gene: TRBJ2-7; V gene: TRBV15; D gene: .; CDR3 protein: CATSRDNRGVSYEQYF; CDR3 DNA: TGTGCCACCAGCAGAGATAATCGGGGTGTCTCCTACGAGCAGTACTTC
clone size: .; J gene: TRBJ2-2; V gene: TRBV7-8; D gene: .; CDR3 protein: CASSLLGDGTGELFF; CDR3 DNA: TGTGCCAGCAGCTTACTAGGTGACGGGACCGGGGAGCTGTTTTTT
clone size: .; J gene: TRBJ2-4; V gene: TRBV9; D gene: TRBD2; CDR3 protein: CASSPGLAGFKNIQYF; CDR3 DNA: TGTGCCAGCAGCCCCGGACTAGCGGGCTTCAAAAACATTCAGTACTTC
clone size: .; J gene: TRBJ1-1; V gene: TRBV7-9; D gene: TRBD1; CDR3 protein: CASSLGTGRTEAFF; CDR3 DNA: TGTGCCAGCAGCTTAGGGACAGGGAGGACTGAAGCTTTCTTT
clone size: once; J gene: TRBJ1-1; V gene: TRBV27; D gene: .; CDR3 protein: CASSPGWGHTEAFF; CDR3 DNA: TGTGCCAGCAGCCCTGGGTGGGGGCACACTGAAGCTTTCTTT
clone size: .; J gene: TRBJ2-7; V gene: TRBV7-8; D gene: TRBD2; CDR3 protein: CATSTMAGGNEQYF; CDR3 DNA: TGTGCCACCTCAACTATGGCGGGAGGTAACGAGCAGTACTTC